The next 29 T cell receptor beta chains were all read from a single sample in a study of blood T cell repertoires in COVID-19 (dated by TCRdb to about 2020). The library relied on the immunoSEQ multiplex PCR assay. The clones in this table, taken by TCRdb from immuneACCESS, are in-frame only. Not every clone is retained; where verified, under half of the shortfall comes from an unresolved V gene, and the cause of the rest is unknown. In this sample the table shows approximately 400,000 clones, about four fifths of which occur a single time. Jointly, the top ten make up around 1% of the sample. The sample comprised peripheral blood. These receptors originate from a human donor with acute or convalescent COVID-19. The donor label of this sample is uncertain.

This clone showed up just once. The chain combines TRBV19 with TRBJ2-1; TRBD2 matches 10 bases. This CDR3 contains 16 residues. The V and J ends lost 3 bases and 8 bases, in that order; junction bases with no gene match: 10. Germline CDR1 LNHDA, CDR2 SQIVND (reference sequence). The CDR3 reads CASSMSLAGARDEQFF. The DNA for the CDR3 is TGTGCCAGTAGTATGAGTCTAGCGGGAGCTCGTGATGAGCAGTTCTTC.

The genes are TRBV21-1 and TRBJ1-1. TRBV21-1 is a pseudogene locus. This CDR3 spans 16 amino acids. The DNA of the CDR3 is TGTGCCAGCAGCAAACCATTTCGGAGGGTGAACACTGAAGCTTTCTTT. This translates into CASSKPFRRVNTEAFF.

The V and J genes are TRBV5-6 and TRBJ1-3; no clear D. The CDR3 has 14 residues. The V end was cut by 4 bases, the J end by 0 bases, with 8 bases between. Germline values: CDR1 SGHDT, CDR2 YYEEEE. The CDR3 loop is CASSLSYSGNTIYF. The CDR3 DNA is TGTGCCAGCAGCCTAAGTTACTCTGGAAACACCATATATTTT.

The V and J genes are TRBV7-2 and TRBJ2-7, with 8 bases that match TRBD2. Germline V CDR1 and CDR2: SGHTA, FQGNSA. With V trimmed by 5 bases and J by 2 bases, 11 bases remained unmatched. The CDR3 totals 16 residues. The CDR3 here is CASSPHLAGATYEQYF. The DNA for the CDR3 is TGTGCCAGCAGCCCACATCTAGCGGGTGCGACCTACGAGCAGTACTTC.

The rearrangement joins TRBV19 to TRBJ1-2; possible D gene TRBD1, 6 bases. Trimming removed 7 bases from V and 2 bases from J, with 11 bases in between. The CDR3 loop spans 13 amino acids. The V gene's germline CDR1 is LNHDA and CDR2 SQIVND (reference sequence). CDR3 DNA: TGTGCCAGTAACACAGGACAGAACTATGGCTACACCTTC. It translates to CASNTGQNYGYTF.

The chain joins TRBV5-1 to TRBJ1-2; TRBD1 might be the D (6 bases). The CDR3 extends over 15 amino acids. The V gene's germline CDR1 is SGHRS and CDR2 YFSETQ. Trimming shortened V by 7 bases and J by 8 bases, and 24 bases separated the two germline ends. The CDR3 DNA reads TGCGCCAGCCGAACCACTGGACAGTCGCCAGCGGGCTACACCTTC. This gives the protein CASRTTGQSPAGYTF.

The rearrangement joins TRBV19 to TRBJ1-3, with TRBD1 as a possible D gene (6 bases). V dropped 7 bases and J dropped 4 bases, with 14 bases sitting between them. The length of the CDR3 is 14 residues. Germline values: CDR1 LNHDA, CDR2 SQIVND (reference sequence). CDR3 DNA: TGTGCCAGTATGGACAGCCTCTTGGGAAACACCATATATTTT. Amino acids: CASMDSLLGNTIYF. The full variable domain, with the rest looked up from reference TRBV19 and TRBJ1-3, is DGGITQSPKYLFRKEGQNVTLSCEQNLNHDAMYWYRQDPGQGLRLIYYSQIVNDFQKGDIAEGYSVSREKKESFPLTVTSAQKNPTAFYLCASMDSLLGNTIYFGEGSWLTVV.

The chain employs TRBV9 and TRBJ2-2, with a possible D match to TRBD2 (6 bases). The V end lost 0 bases, the J end lost 3 bases, and 18 bases lay between the germline ends. The length of the CDR3 is 18 residues. Per the germline V gene, CDR1 is SGDLS and CDR2 is YYNGEE. The CDR3 loop reads CASSVVLGSSEYTGELFF. CDR3 coding DNA: TGTGCCAGCAGCGTAGTTCTCGGGAGCTCGGAGTACACCGGGGAGCTGTTTTTT.

The chain joins TRBV28 to TRBJ1-5; 7 bases fit TRBD1. This CDR3 contains 15 residues. Trimming removed 4 bases from V and 1 base from J; junction bases left unmatched: 4. The germline V gene has CDR1 MDHEN and CDR2 SYDVKM. The CDR3 reads CASSSGTVSNQPQHF. CDR3 coding DNA: TGTGCCAGCAGTTCCGGGACAGTAAGCAATCAGCCCCAGCATTTT.

J is TRBJ2-7 and V is TRBV29-1; D gene unclear. CDR3 length: 13 amino acids. V dropped 0 bases and J dropped 9 bases, with 15 bases sitting between them. CDR1 is SQVTM and CDR2 is ANQGSEA in the germline V gene. CDR3: CSVEDGVRRLQYF. DNA for the CDR3: TGCAGCGTTGAAGATGGTGTCCGGAGACTGCAGTACTTC.

J is TRBJ2-7 and V is TRBV19, with a weak D call TRBD1 (7 bases). Trimming shortened V by 3 bases and J by 2 bases, and 14 bases separated the two germline ends. The CDR3 totals 15 residues. Germline lookup yields CDR1 LNHDA and CDR2 SQIVND (reference sequence). CDR3 residues: CASSIAGGPPYEQYF. CDR3 DNA: TGTGCCAGTAGTATCGCAGGGGGGCCCCCCTACGAGCAGTACTTC.

The V and J genes are TRBV3-1 (or the pseudogene TRBV3-2) and TRBJ2-7; D possibly corresponds to TRBD1 (8 bases). The V end lost 4 bases, the J end lost 7 bases, and 14 bases lay between the germline ends. The germline V gene encodes CDR1 LGHDT and CDR2 YNNKEL (reference sequence). The CDR3 runs to 13 residues. The CDR3 DNA follows: TGTGCCAGCAGCCGCGTACAGGGGGGGGAGCAGTACTTC. This sequence encodes CASSRVQGGEQYF.

The chain couples TRBV7-2 to TRBJ1-5; TRBD1 matches 8 bases. The CDR3 runs 15 residues. The ends lost 1 base at V and 5 bases at J; junction bases unmatched: 4. From germline, CDR1 is SGHTA and CDR2 FQGNSA. DNA for the CDR3: TGTGCCAGCAGCTTAGGGACAGGGTGGGATCAGCCCCAGCATTTT. Its translation: CASSLGTGWDQPQHF.

The chain combines TRBV20-1 with TRBJ1-2, with D perhaps matching TRBD1 (5 bases). The germline gives CDR1 DFQATT, CDR2 SNEGSKA (reference sequence). The V end was cut by 3 bases, the J end by 8 bases, with 13 bases between. The CDR3 consists of 12 residues. DNA of the CDR3: TGCAGTGCTAGTATGGCAGGGCTCGGCTACACCTTC. Translation gives CSASMAGLGYTF.

This chain's CDR3 is CASSQGRNYGYTF. In DNA, the CDR3 is TGTGCCAGCAGTCAGGGGCGTAACTATGGCTACACCTTC. The rearrangement uses TRBV6-6 and TRBJ1-2, with D possibly being TRBD1 (6 bases). The CDR3 runs to 13 residues. Germline CDR1 MNHNY, CDR2 SVGAGI (reference sequence). Trimming took 5 bases from V and 1 from J, leaving 8 bases between them.

Written as DNA, the CDR3 is TGTGCCAGCAGCTTAGTACTAGCGGGCTCCTCCTACGAGCAGTACTTC. Translated, it gives CASSLVLAGSSYEQYF. The V and J genes are TRBV7-9 and TRBJ2-7; TRBD2 agrees at 9 bases. CDR3 length: 16 residues. With 1 base clipped from V and 0 bases from J, the junction kept 4 bases outside the gene matches. CDR1 is SEHNR and CDR2 is FQNEAQ in the germline V gene (reference sequence).

This clone was found a few times. This rearrangement joins TRBV5-5 to TRBJ1-6, with 10 bases fitting TRBD1. The CDR3 has 13 residues. Per germline, CDR1 SGHKS and CDR2 YYEKEE (reference sequence). With V trimmed by 3 bases and J by 12 bases, 3 bases remained unmatched. CDR3 protein: CASSWGDRGPLHF. The CDR3 DNA follows: TGTGCCAGCAGCTGGGGGGACAGGGGACCCCTCCACTTT. Combining the CDR3 with reference TRBV5-5 and TRBJ1-6 gives the whole variable domain DAGVTQSPTHLIKTRGQQVTLRCSPISGHKSVSWYQQVLGQGPQFIFQYYEKEERGRGNFPDRFSARQFPNYSSELNVNALLLGDSALYLCASSWGDRGPLHFGNGTRLTVT.

This chain joins TRBV29-1 and TRBJ1-5; D perhaps matches TRBD1 (5 bases). Trimming stripped 4 bases from V and 1 base from J, with 14 bases between. In germline, CDR1 is SQVTM, CDR2 ANQGSEA. The CDR3 length is 15 residues. Written as DNA, the CDR3 is TGCAGCGTTGGGGAGGAAGGGGTCAGCAATCAGCCCCAGCATTTT. Protein sequence: CSVGEEGVSNQPQHF.

This clone has a handful of counts. The V gene is TRBV6-5, the J gene TRBJ2-1; 8 positions match TRBD2. Germline V gene data show CDR1 as MNHEY and CDR2 as SVGAGI. The CDR3 runs to 14 residues. Trimming cost V 10 bases and J 7 bases; bases outside gene matches: 12. In DNA form, the CDR3 reads TGTGCCATAGGAAAAACCGGGACTAGGAATGAGCAGTTCTTC. It codes for CAIGKTGTRNEQFF.

V and J are TRBV29-1 and TRBJ1-5, with 9 bases fitting TRBD1. Germline-derived CDR1 and CDR2 are SQVTM and ANQGSEA. V was pared by 6 bases and J by 7 bases, with 7 bases of the junction left unmatched. The CDR3 totals 13 residues. The CDR3 region is CSVVTGGGQPQHF. Here the CDR3 DNA reads TGCAGCGTAGTGACAGGGGGAGGACAGCCCCAGCATTTT.

This clone has only a few counts. The gene calls are TRBV6-5 and TRBJ2-1; D is perhaps TRBD2 (6 bases). The germline V gene has CDR1 MNHEY and CDR2 SVGAGI. V was shortened by 6 bases and J by 8 bases, with 20 bases between the two germline ends. The CDR3 runs 15 residues. CDR3 residues: CASSRPLAREDEQFF. CDR3 nucleotides: TGTGCCAGCAGCAGACCCCTCGCCAGGGAGGATGAGCAGTTCTTC.

The V and J genes are TRBV19 and TRBJ1-1, with TRBD1 matching 8 bases. CDR3 size: 15 residues. The V segment lost 3 bases and the J segment 2 bases; nucleotides outside the gene matches: 5. CDR1 is LNHDA and CDR2 is SQIVND in the germline V gene (reference sequence). The CDR3 spells CASSIRDRTNTEAFF. In DNA, the CDR3 is TGTGCCAGTAGTATCCGGGACAGGACTAACACTGAAGCTTTCTTT.

The rearrangement links TRBV28 to TRBJ1-2; TRBD1 is a possible D gene (6 bases). Trimming pared 6 bases from V and 6 bases from J, leaving 17 bases between. Looked up from germline, CDR1 is MDHEN and CDR2 is SYDVKM. The CDR3 is 14 amino acids. CDR3 sequence (DNA): TGTGCCAGCAGGGTCAGGGGCAGGGTTCATGGCTACACCTTC. Translation: CASRVRGRVHGYTF.

With respect to this clone: Compared with germline, one end of the junction differs, possibly owing to a read error. The CDR3 spells CASSLIPGPIMF. The CDR3 coding sequence is TGTGCCAGCAGCTTAATCCCCGGTCCTATTATGTTC. V and J are TRBV13 and TRBJ2-7; D ambiguous. The CDR3 is 12 amino acids. The germline V gene encodes CDR1 PRHDT and CDR2 FYEKMQ (reference sequence). The whole variable domain, remainder taken from reference TRBV13 and TRBJ2-7, is AAGVIQSPRHLIKEKRETATLKCYPIPRHDTVYWYQQGPGQDPQFLISFYEKMQSDKGSIPDRFSAQQFSDYHSELNMSSLELGDSALYFCASSLIPGPIMFGPGTRLTVT.

V gene TRBV7-9 combines with J gene TRBJ2-1, with 9 bases lining up with TRBD1. Germline V gives CDR1 SEHNR, CDR2 FQNEAQ (reference sequence). CDR3 length equals 15 residues. CDR3 sequence: CADPRGQGFGYEQFF. The CDR3 DNA follows: TGTGCAGACCCCCGGGGACAGGGATTTGGCTATGAGCAGTTCTTC.

This chain links TRBV6-5 with TRBJ1-4, with unresolved D. Germline values: CDR1 MNHEY, CDR2 SVGAGI. This CDR3 is 15 amino acids long. V was pared by 3 bases and J by 0 bases, with 8 bases between. CDR3 loop: CASSYHGATNEKLFF. The CDR3 DNA reads as TGTGCCAGCAGTTATCACGGAGCAACTAATGAAAAACTGTTTTTT.

This chain links TRBV30 with TRBJ1-2; maybe TRBD1 (6 bases). CDR3 size: 13 residues. The germline CDR1 and CDR2 sequences are GTSNPN and SVGIG (reference sequence). V was pared by 1 base and J by 5 bases, with 11 bases between. The DNA of the CDR3 is TGTGCCTGGAGTGACCGGGACAAGTATGGCTACACCTTC. The encoded protein is CAWSDRDKYGYTF. The complete variable domain, with remaining parts taken from reference TRBV30 and TRBJ1-2, reads SQTIHQWPATLVQPVGSPLSLECTVEGTSNPNLYWYRQAAGRGLQLLFYSVGIGQISSEVPQNLSASRPQDRQFILSSKKLLLSDSGFYLCAWSDRDKYGYTFGSGTRLTVV.

This clone was observed a single time. The rearrangement joins TRBV14 to TRBJ1-1; D call uncertain. The V gene lost 1 base and the J gene lost 2 bases, with 5 bases spanning the gap. CDR3 length: 13 residues. Germline loops: CDR1 SGHDN, CDR2 FVKESK. CDR3 nucleotide sequence: TGTGCCAGCAGCCAAGTTCATAACACTGAAGCTTTCTTT. This sequence encodes CASSQVHNTEAFF.

CDR3 loop: CATSRGRGTGYYEQYF. The DNA for the CDR3 is TGTGCCACCAGCAGAGGACGGGGGACAGGGTATTACGAGCAGTACTTC. The chain couples TRBV15 to TRBJ2-7; 9 bases line up with TRBD1. Germline-derived CDR1 and CDR2 are LNHNV and YYDKDF (reference sequence). The CDR3 loop spans 16 amino acids. V gave up 1 base and J gave up 4 bases; unmatched junction bases: 8. The complete variable domain, with remaining parts taken from reference TRBV15 and TRBJ2-7, reads DAMVIQNPRYQVTQFGKPVTLSCSQTLNHNVMYWYQQKSSQAPKLLFHYYDKDFNNEADTPDNFQSRRPNTSFCFLDIRSPGLGDTAMYLCATSRGRGTGYYEQYFGPGTRLTVT.